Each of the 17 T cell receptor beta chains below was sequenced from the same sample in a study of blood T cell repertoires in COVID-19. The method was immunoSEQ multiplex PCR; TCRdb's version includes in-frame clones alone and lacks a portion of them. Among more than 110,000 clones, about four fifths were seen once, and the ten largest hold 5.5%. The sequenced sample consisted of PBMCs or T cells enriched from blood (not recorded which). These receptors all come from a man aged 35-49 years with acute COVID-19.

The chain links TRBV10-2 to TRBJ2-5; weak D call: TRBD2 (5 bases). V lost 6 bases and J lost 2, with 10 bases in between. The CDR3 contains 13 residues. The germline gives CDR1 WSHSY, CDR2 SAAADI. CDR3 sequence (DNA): TGCGCCAGCAGGCCGGGGATACAAGAGACCCAGTACTTC. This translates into CASRPGIQETQYF.

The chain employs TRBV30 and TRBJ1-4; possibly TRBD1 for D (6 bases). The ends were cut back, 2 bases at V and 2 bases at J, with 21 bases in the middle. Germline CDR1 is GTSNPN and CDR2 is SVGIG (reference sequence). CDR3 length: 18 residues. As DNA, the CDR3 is TGTGCCTGGAGTTGGCCTCGACAGGATGCGTCCACTAATGAAAAACTGTTTTTT. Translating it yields CAWSWPRQDASTNEKLFF.

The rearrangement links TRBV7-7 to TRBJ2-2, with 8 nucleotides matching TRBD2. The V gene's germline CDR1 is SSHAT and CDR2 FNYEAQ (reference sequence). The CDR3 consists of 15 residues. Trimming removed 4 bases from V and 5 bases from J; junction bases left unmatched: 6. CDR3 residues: CASSSAGAATGELFF. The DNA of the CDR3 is TGTGCCAGCAGCTCAGCGGGAGCCGCGACCGGGGAGCTGTTTTTT. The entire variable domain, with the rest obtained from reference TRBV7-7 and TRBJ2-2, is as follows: GAGVSQSPRYKVTKRGQDVTLRCDPISSHATLYWYQQALGQGPEFLTYFNYEAQPDKSGLPSDRFSAERPEGSISTLTIQRTEQRDSAMYRCASSSAGAATGELFFGEGSRLTVL.

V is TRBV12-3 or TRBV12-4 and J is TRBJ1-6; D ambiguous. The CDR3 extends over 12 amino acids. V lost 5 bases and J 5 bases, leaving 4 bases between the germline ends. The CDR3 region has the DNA TGTGCCAGCAGTCGAGATAATTCACCCCTCCACTTT. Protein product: CASSRDNSPLHF.

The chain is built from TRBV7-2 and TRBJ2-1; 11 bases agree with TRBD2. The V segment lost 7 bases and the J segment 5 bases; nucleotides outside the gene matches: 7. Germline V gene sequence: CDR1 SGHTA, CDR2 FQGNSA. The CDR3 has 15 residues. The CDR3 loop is CTSTPIAGGDNEQFF. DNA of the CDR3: TGTACCAGCACCCCTATAGCGGGGGGGGACAATGAGCAGTTCTTC.

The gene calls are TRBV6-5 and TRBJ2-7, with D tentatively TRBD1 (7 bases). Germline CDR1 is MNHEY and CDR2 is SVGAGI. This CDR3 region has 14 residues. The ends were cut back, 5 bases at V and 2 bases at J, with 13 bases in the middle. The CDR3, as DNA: TGTGCCAGCAGTAAGCCAGGGGGGACCTACGAGCAGTACTTC. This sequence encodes CASSKPGGTYEQYF.

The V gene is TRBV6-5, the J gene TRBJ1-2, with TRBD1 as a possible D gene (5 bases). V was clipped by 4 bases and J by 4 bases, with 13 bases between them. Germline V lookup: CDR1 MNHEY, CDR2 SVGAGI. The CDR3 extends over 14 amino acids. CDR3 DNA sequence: TGTGCCAGCAGTTCCCGGGGGGTCGCCTATGGCTACACCTTC. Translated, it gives CASSSRGVAYGYTF.

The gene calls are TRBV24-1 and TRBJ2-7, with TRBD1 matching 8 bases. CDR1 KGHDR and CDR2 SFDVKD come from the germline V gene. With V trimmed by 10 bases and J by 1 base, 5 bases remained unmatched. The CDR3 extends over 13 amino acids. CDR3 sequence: CATGQGGSYEQYF. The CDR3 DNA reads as TGTGCCACTGGACAGGGCGGTTCCTACGAGCAGTACTTC.

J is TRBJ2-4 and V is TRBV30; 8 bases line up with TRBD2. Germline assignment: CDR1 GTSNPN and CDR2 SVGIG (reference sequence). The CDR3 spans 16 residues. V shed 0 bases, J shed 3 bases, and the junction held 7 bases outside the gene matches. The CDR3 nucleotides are TGTGCCTGGAGTGTAACCCTCCGGGAGGGCAAAAACATTCAGTACTTC. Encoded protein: CAWSVTLREGKNIQYF.

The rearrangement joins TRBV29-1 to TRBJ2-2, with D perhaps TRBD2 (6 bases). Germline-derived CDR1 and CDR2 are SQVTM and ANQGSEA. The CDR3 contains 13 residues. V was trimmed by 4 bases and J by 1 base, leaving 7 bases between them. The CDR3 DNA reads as TGCAGCGTTGTGGGGGGGAACACCGGGGAGCTGTTTTTT. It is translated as CSVVGGNTGELFF.

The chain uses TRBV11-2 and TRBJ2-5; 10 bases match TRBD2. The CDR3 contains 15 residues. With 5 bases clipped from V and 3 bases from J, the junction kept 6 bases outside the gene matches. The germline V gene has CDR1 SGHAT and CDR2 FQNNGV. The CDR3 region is CASSRTSGEEETQYF. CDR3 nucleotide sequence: TGTGCCAGCAGCCGGACTAGCGGAGAAGAAGAGACCCAGTACTTC.

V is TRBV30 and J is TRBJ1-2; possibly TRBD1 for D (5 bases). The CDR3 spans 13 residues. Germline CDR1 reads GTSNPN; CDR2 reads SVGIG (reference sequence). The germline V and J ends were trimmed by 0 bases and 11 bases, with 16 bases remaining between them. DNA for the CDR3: TGTGCCTGGAGTGTATCAGGACATACAGAGTACACCTTC. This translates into CAWSVSGHTEYTF.

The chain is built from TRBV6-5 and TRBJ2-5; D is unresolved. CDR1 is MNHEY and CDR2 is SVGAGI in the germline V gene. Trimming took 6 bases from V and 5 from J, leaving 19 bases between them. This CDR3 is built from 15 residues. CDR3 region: CASSPILGALETQYF. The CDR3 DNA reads TGTGCCAGCAGCCCCATTCTCGGAGCCCTGGAGACCCAGTACTTC.

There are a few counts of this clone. CDR3 protein: CASSADRSSSYNEQFF. For the CDR3, the DNA is TGTGCCAGCAGTGCGGACAGATCGAGCTCCTACAATGAGCAGTTCTTC. The chain links TRBV27 to TRBJ2-1, with D tentatively TRBD1 (6 bases). V was clipped by 5 bases and J by 0 bases, with 14 bases between them. Germline assignment: CDR1 MNHEY and CDR2 SMNVEV (reference sequence). This CDR3 is 16 amino acids long.

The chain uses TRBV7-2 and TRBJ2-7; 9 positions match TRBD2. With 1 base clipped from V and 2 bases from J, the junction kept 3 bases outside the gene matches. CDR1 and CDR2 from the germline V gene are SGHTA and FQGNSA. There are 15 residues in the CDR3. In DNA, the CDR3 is TGTGCCAGCAGCTTAGGCACTAGCGGGCCCTACGAGCAGTACTTC. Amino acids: CASSLGTSGPYEQYF.

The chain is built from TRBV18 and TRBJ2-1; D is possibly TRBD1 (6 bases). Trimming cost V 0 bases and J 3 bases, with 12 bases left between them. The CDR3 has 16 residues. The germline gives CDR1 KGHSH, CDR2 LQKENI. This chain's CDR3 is CASSPPAGAGYNEQFF. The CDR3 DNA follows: TGTGCCAGCTCACCACCGGCAGGGGCTGGCTACAATGAGCAGTTCTTC.

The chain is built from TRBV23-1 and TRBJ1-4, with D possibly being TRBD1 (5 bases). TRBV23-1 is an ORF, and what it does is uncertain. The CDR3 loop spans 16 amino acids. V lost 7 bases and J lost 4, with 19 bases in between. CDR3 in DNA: TGCGCCAGCACCTACTCTGTCGGCAGGGTTAATGAAAAACTGTTTTTT. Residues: CASTYSVGRVNEKLFF.